These T cell receptor beta chains were read from a single sample in a study of T cells expressing NK-cell markers. TCRdb re-called the 5' RACE reads and gives one entry per CDR3 protein, without DNA. Its table records about 380,000 distinct CDR3 sequences. The sample consisted of blood T cells: a sorted CD56 or NKG2C T cell subset, CD4+ or CD8+ T cells, or bulk PBMC T cells (not recorded which). The receptors were gathered from a man aged 18 to 69 in good health. Both conserved end residues are part of each CDR3. The order of the fields is V gene, J gene, CDR3 protein.

TRBV5-5	TRBJ2-2	CASSLWLNTGELFF
TRBV11-2	TRBJ1-1	CASSVTSDETEAFF
TRBV2	TRBJ1-1	CARRGDGGAFF
TRBV7-8	TRBJ2-7	CASIKNRDISYEQYF
TRBV10-3	TRBJ2-3	CAITPGTPGTDTQYF
TRBV7-9	TRBJ2-1	CASSLGQTFYNEQFF
TRBV6-1	TRBJ2-7	CASRQTGTSYEQYF
TRBV7-2	TRBJ2-5	CASSFIDSDGQYF
TRBV20-1	TRBJ2-1	CSARKPGLAGGPYNEQFF
TRBV7-9	TRBJ1-1	CASSSIQGRRTEAFF
TRBV12-3/TRBV12-4	TRBJ2-5	CASSLLAQETQYF
TRBV7-2	TRBJ2-2	CASSLDSWTTGELFF
TRBV19	TRBJ1-2	CASSRQALNYGYTF
TRBV19	TRBJ2-3	CASVPRDGHTDTQYF
TRBV6-6	TRBJ2-1	CASSDPQNEQFF
TRBV20-1	TRBJ2-7	CSATGLGRYEQYF
TRBV6-1	TRBJ1-2	CASSRQGAYGYTF
TRBV25-1	TRBJ1-2	CASSNHGGYGYTF
TRBV11-2	TRBJ2-1	CASSGVGAPTYNEQFF
TRBV20-1	TRBJ1-4	CSASPLQGLQLFF
TRBV7-2	TRBJ1-5	CASSYGRGVSQPQHF
TRBV6-1	TRBJ2-7	CASSEGGLNEQYF
TRBV6-1	TRBJ1-2	CASSETGSNYGYTF
TRBV2	TRBJ1-5	CASRQGTGQPQHF
TRBV6-2/TRBV6-3	TRBJ1-5	CASSYSRHSNQPQHF